These 9 T cell receptor beta chains were all obtained from the same sample, sequenced in a study of T cell changes during pregnancy in multiple sclerosis. Method: immunoSEQ multiplex PCR; TCRdb's copy keeps in-frame clones and lacks some. This sample yields some 47,000 clones, of which about 90% are seen a single time; about 2% belongs to the top ten. The material was peripheral blood, obtained in the first trimester of pregnancy. The receptor set was obtained from a female donor with multiple sclerosis, enrolled in a pregnancy study.

This rearrangement joins TRBV7-2 to TRBJ1-2; D remains unclear. Germline V gene data show CDR1 as SGHTA and CDR2 as FQGNSA. V was trimmed by 5 bases and J by 0 bases, leaving 7 bases between them. The CDR3 runs to 13 residues. CDR3 nucleotide sequence: TGTGCCAGCAGCGCTCCAGCTAACTATGGCTACACCTTC. This translates into CASSAPANYGYTF. Variable domain in full (rest from reference TRBV7-2 and TRBJ1-2): GAGVSQSPSNKVTEKGKDVELRCDPISGHTALYWYRQSLGQGLEFLIYFQGNSAPDKSGLPSDRFSAERTGGSVSTLTIQRTQQEDSAVYLCASSAPANYGYTFGSGTRLTVV.

The chain links TRBV5-1 to TRBJ2-1; D might be TRBD2 (6 bases). Between the trimmed V and J ends, which lost 5 bases and 2 bases, there was a span of 29 bases. CDR3 size: 20 residues. Germline values: CDR1 SGHRS, CDR2 YFSETQ. The CDR3 loop reads CASRPIAGTPTGSTYNEQFF. The CDR3 DNA reads TGCGCCAGCAGACCCATCGCCGGGACTCCCACCGGGAGCACCTACAATGAGCAGTTCTTC.

The rearrangement joins TRBV27 to TRBJ2-2; D is undetermined. V shed 4 bases and J shed 6 bases, with 3 bases lying between them. Looked up from germline, CDR1 is MNHEY and CDR2 is SMNVEV (reference sequence). The CDR3 has 11 amino acids. The CDR3: CASSSSGELFF. The CDR3 region has the DNA TGTGCCAGCAGTTCTTCCGGGGAGCTGTTTTTT.

The chain employs TRBV28 and TRBJ1-5; 11 bases agree with TRBD1. The trim removed 7 bases at V and 2 bases at J, leaving 4 bases unmatched. The CDR3 spans 15 residues. Germline CDR1 and CDR2: MDHEN and SYDVKM. The CDR3 region has the DNA TGTGCCAGCACAGGACAGGGGGCCGGCAATCAGCCCCAGCATTTT. Its protein is CASTGQGAGNQPQHF. The whole variable domain, remainder taken from reference TRBV28 and TRBJ1-5, is DVKVTQSSRYLVKRTGEKVFLECVQDMDHENMFWYRQDPGLGLRLIYFSYDVKMKEKGDIPEGYSVSREKKERFSLILESASTNQTSMYLCASTGQGAGNQPQHFGDGTRLSIL.

The chain is built from TRBV15 and TRBJ1-4; the D is unclear. The CDR3 has 14 amino acids. The ends were cut back, 1 base at V and 7 bases at J, with 10 bases in the middle. Per germline, CDR1 LNHNV and CDR2 YYDKDF (reference sequence). CDR3 DNA: TGTGCCACCAGCAGAGTTGGGCAAGGTGAAAAACTGTTTTTT. Its translation is CATSRVGQGEKLFF.

The chain uses TRBV14 and TRBJ2-3, with 8 bases lining up with TRBD2. CDR3 length: 16 amino acids. V trimming: 3 bases; J trimming: 7 bases; junction bases outside the gene matches: 12. Germline assignment: CDR1 SGHDN and CDR2 FVKESK. CDR3 region: CASSHGGTSKKNTQYF. The CDR3 DNA reads TGTGCCAGCAGCCACGGCGGGACTAGTAAGAAGAATACGCAGTATTTT.

The count of this clone is one. The genes are TRBV7-9 and TRBJ1-3; 9 bases match TRBD1. The CDR3 has 17 amino acids. Trimming cost V 3 bases and J 0 bases; bases outside gene matches: 6. Germline CDR1 is SEHNR and CDR2 is FQNEAQ (reference sequence). CDR3 sequence: CASSLGTGPSSGNTIYF. CDR3 in DNA: TGTGCCAGCAGCTTGGGGACAGGGCCAAGCTCTGGAAACACCATATATTTT.

The chain employs TRBV29-1 and TRBJ1-1, with TRBD1 as a possible D gene (6 bases). Trimming took off 4 bases at V and 1 base at J, with 10 bases between the two ends. The CDR3 runs to 13 residues. Looked up from germline, CDR1 is SQVTM and CDR2 is ANQGSEA. The CDR3 spells CSVAHRANTEAFF. CDR3 nucleotides: TGCAGCGTTGCGCACAGGGCGAACACTGAAGCTTTCTTT.

The gene calls are TRBV19 and TRBJ1-6; D unresolved. Per germline, CDR1 LNHDA and CDR2 SQIVND (reference sequence). The V end was cut by 6 bases, the J end by 3 bases, with 6 bases between. There are 13 residues in the CDR3. The CDR3 spells CASRVSYNSPLHF. CDR3 coding DNA: TGTGCCAGTAGGGTGAGCTATAATTCACCCCTCCACTTT.